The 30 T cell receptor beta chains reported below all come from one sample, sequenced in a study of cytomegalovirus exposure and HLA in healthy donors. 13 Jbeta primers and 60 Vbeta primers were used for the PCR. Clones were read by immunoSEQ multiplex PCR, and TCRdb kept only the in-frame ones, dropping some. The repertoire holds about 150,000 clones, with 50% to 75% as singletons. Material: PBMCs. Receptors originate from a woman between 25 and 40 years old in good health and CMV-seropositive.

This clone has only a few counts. The CDR3 sequence: CAISETPPKETQYF. The CDR3 DNA reads TGTGCCATCTCGGAGACCCCCCCAAAAGAGACCCAGTACTTC. The chain recombines TRBV10-3 with TRBJ2-5; D ambiguous. The CDR3 has 14 residues. Germline CDR1 reads ENHRY; CDR2 reads SYGVKD. V shed 8 bases and J shed 3 bases, with 16 bases lying between them.

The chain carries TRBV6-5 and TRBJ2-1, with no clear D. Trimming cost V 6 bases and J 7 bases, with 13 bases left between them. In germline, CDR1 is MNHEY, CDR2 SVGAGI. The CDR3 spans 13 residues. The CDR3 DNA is TGTGCCAGCAGCCCTCCCTACGGGAATGAGCAGTTCTTC. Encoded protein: CASSPPYGNEQFF.

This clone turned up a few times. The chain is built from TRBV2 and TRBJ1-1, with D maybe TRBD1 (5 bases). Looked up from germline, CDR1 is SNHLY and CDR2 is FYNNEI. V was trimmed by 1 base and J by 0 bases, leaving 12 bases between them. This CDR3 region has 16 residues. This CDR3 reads CASSEVALTVNTEAFF. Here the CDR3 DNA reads TGTGCCAGCAGTGAAGTTGCGTTGACAGTGAACACTGAAGCTTTCTTT.

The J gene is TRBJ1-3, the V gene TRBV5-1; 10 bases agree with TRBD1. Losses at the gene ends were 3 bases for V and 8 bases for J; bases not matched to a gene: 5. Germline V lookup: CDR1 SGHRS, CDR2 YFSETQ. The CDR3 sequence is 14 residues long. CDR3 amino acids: CASSSGTGEDTIYF. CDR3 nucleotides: TGCGCCAGCAGCTCGGGGACAGGGGAGGACACCATATATTTT.

The CDR3, as DNA: TGTGCCAGCAGCTCGGATAGCGGGAGCCCCTACAATGAGCAGTTCTTC. Protein sequence: CASSSDSGSPYNEQFF. The chain links TRBV11-3 to TRBJ2-1; 9 bases are a match to TRBD2. Trimming at V came to 4 bases and at J to 2 bases, leaving 6 bases not matched to a gene. The CDR3 totals 16 residues. The germline gives CDR1 SGHNT, CDR2 YENEEA.

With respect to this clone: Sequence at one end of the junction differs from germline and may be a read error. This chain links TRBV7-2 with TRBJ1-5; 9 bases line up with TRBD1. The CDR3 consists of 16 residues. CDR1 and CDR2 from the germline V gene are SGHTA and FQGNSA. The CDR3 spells CASSPSATGGNQPQHF. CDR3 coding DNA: TGTGCCAGCAGCCCTAGCGCTACAGGGGGCAACCAGCCCCAGCATTTT.

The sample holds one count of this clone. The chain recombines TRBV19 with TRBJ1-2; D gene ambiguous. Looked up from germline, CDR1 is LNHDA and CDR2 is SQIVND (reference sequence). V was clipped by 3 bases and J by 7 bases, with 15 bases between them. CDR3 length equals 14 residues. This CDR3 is CASSMYSGAGGYTF. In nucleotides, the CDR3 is TGTGCCAGTAGTATGTATTCAGGTGCTGGTGGCTACACCTTC.

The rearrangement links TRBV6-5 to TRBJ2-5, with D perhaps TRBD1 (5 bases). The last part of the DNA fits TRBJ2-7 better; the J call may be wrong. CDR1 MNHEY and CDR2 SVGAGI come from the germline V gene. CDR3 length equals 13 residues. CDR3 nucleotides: TGTGCCAGCAGTTTAGGGGCTAACTACGAGCAGTACTTC. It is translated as CASSLGANYEQYF.

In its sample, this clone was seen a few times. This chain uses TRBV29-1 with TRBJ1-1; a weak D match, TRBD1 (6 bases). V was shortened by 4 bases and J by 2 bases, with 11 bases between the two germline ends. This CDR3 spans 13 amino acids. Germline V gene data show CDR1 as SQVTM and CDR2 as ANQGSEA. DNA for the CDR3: TGCAGCGTTGGGAAGGGGGTAAACACTGAAGCTTTCTTT. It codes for CSVGKGVNTEAFF.

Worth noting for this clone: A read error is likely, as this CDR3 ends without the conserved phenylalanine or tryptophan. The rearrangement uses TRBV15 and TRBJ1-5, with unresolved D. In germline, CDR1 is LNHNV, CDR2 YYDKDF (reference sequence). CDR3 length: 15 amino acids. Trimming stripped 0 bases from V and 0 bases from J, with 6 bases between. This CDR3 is CATSRDRGSNQPQHV. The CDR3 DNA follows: TGTGCCACCAGCAGAGATCGTGGTAGCAATCAGCCCCAGCATGTT.

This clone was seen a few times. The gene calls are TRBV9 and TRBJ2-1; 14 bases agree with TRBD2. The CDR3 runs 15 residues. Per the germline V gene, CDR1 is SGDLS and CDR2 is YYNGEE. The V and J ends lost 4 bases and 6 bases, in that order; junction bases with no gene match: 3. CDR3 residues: CASSSTSGGVNEQFF. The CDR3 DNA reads TGTGCCAGCAGCTCGACTAGCGGGGGGGTCAATGAGCAGTTCTTC.

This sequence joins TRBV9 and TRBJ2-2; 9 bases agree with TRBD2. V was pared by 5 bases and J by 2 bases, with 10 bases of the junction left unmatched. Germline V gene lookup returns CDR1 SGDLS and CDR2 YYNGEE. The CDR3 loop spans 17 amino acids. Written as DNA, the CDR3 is TGTGCCAGCAGTGTGACTAGCGGAAGAATTAACACCGGGGAGCTGTTTTTT. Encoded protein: CASSVTSGRINTGELFF.

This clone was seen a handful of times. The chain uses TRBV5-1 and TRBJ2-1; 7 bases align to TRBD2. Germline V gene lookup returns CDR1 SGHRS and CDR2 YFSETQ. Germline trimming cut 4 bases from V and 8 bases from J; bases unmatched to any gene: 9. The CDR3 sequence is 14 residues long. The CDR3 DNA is TGCGCCAGCAGCCACGGGACTACCTTCGATGAGCAGTTCTTC. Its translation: CASSHGTTFDEQFF. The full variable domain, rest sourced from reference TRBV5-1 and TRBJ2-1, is KAGVTQTPRYLIKTRGQQVTLSCSPISGHRSVSWYQQTPGQGLQFLFEYFSETQRNKGNFPGRFSGRQFSNSRSEMNVSTLELGDSALYLCASSHGTTFDEQFFGPGTRLTVL.

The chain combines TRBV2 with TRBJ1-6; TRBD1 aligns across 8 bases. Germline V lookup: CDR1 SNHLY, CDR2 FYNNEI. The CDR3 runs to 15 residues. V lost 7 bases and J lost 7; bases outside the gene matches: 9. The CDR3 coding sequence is TGTGCCAGCAACAAGGACAGGGTGGGAAATTCACCCCTCCACTTT. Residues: CASNKDRVGNSPLHF.

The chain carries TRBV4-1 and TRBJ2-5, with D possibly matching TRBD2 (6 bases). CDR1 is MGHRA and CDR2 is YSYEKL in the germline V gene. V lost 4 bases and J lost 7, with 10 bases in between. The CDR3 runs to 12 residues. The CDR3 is CASSRLGGTQYF. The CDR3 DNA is TGCGCCAGCAGCCGACTAGGTGGGACCCAGTACTTC.

The DNA for the CDR3 is TGTGCCAGCAGCGTAGCTGGGGGGGACGGGCCTGAAGCTTTCTTT. Translation gives CASSVAGGDGPEAFF. This chain connects TRBV9 to TRBJ1-1; tentatively, D is TRBD1 (5 bases). This CDR3 comprises 15 residues. Trimming cost V 0 bases and J 6 bases, with 15 bases left between them. CDR1 is SGDLS, CDR2 YYNGEE, per germline.

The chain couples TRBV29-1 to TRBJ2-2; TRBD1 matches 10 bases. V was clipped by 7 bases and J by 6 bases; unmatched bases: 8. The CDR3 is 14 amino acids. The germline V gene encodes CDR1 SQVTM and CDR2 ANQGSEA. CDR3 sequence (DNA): TGCAGCGCTCCCGGGACAGGGGTTTCCGGGGAGCTGTTTTTT. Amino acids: CSAPGTGVSGELFF.

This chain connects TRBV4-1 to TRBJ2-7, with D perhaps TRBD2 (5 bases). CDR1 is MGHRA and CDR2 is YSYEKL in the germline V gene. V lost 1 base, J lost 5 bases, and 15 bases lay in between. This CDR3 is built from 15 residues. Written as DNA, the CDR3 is TGCGCCAGCAGCCAAGCTACTGAAGTCGGGAACGAGCAGTACTTC. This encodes CASSQATEVGNEQYF.

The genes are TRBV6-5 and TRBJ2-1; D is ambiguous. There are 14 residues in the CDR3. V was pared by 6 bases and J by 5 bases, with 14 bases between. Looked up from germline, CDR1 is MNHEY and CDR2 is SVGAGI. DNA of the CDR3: TGTGCCAGCAGCCGGCAGGTACCCAACAATGAGCAGTTCTTC. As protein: CASSRQVPNNEQFF.

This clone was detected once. CDR3 in DNA: TGTGCCAGCAGCTTAGCGGGAGCCGGCTCCTACGAGCAGTACTTC. Its protein is CASSLAGAGSYEQYF. This sequence joins TRBV7-9 and TRBJ2-7, with D maybe TRBD2 (5 bases). This CDR3 contains 15 residues. Germline V gene sequence: CDR1 SEHNR, CDR2 FQNEAQ (reference sequence). Trimming removed 0 bases at V and 0 bases at J, with 9 bases between.

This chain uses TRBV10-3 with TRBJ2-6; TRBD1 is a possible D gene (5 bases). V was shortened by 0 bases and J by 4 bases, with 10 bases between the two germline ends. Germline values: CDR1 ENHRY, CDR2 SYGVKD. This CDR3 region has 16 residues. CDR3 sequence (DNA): TGTGCCATCAGTGAGTCTTCCAGGGCCGGGGCCAACGTCCTGACTTTC. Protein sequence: CAISESSRAGANVLTF.

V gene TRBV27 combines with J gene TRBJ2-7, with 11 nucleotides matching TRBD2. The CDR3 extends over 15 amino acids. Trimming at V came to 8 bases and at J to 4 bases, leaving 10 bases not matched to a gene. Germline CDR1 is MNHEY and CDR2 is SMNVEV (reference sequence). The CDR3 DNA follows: TGTGCCAGCGGGACGCTAGCGGGAGGTATTTACGAGCAGTACTTC. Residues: CASGTLAGGIYEQYF.

The DNA of the CDR3 is TGTGCCAGCAGCTTGGGGGGGGGACAGGGGAGCGAGCAGTACTTC. Translated: CASSLGGGQGSEQYF. The J gene is TRBJ2-7, the V gene TRBV5-4; 10 bases fit TRBD1. The J segment lost 6 bases and the V segment lost 0 bases, leaving 6 bases of the junction unmatched. The CDR3 length is 15 residues. Germline CDR1 and CDR2: SGHNT and YYREEE (reference sequence). Looking up the rest from reference TRBV5-4 and TRBJ2-7 gives the full variable domain: ETGVTQSPTHLIKTRGQQVTLRCSSQSGHNTVSWYQQALGQGPQFIFQYYREEENGRGNFPPRFSGLQFPNYSSELNVNALELDDSALYLCASSLGGGQGSEQYFGPGTRLTVT.

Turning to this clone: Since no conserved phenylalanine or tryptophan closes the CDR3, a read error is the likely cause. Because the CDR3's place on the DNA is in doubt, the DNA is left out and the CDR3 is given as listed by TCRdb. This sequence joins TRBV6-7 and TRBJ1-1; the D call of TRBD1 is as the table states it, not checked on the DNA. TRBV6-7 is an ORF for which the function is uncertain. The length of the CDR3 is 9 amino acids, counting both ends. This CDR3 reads CAKKDRGVP.

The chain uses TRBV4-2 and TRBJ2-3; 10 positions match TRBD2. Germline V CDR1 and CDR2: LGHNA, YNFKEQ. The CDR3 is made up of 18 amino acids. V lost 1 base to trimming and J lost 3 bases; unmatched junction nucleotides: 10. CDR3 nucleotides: TGTGCCAGCAGCCAAGGCCCTAGCGGGAGTCATTCGACAGATACGCAGTATTTT. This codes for CASSQGPSGSHSTDTQYF.

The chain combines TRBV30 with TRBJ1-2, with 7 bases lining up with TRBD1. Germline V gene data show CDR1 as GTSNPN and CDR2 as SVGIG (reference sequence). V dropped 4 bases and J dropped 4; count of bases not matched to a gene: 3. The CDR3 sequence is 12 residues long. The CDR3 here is CAWIPGGYGYTF. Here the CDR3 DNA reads TGTGCCTGGATCCCAGGGGGCTATGGCTACACCTTC.

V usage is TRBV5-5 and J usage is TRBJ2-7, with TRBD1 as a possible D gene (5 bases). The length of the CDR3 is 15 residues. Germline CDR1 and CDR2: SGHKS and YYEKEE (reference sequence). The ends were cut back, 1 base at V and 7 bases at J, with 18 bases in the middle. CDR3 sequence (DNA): TGTGCCAGCAGCTTGAAGGGGCCCCTTGTGAGTGAGCAGTACTTC. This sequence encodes CASSLKGPLVSEQYF.

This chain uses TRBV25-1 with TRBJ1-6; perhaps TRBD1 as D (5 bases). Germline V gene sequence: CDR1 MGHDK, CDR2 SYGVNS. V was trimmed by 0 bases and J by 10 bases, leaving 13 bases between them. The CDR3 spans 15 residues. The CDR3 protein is CASSEYGWGRSPLHF. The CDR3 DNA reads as TGTGCCAGCAGTGAATACGGATGGGGGAGGTCACCCCTCCACTTT.

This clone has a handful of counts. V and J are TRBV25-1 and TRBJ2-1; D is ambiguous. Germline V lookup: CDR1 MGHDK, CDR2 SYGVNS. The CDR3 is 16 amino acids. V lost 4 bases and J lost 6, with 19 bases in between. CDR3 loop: CASSVPDTPQPNEQFF. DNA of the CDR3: TGTGCCAGCAGTGTCCCCGACACCCCTCAGCCCAATGAGCAGTTCTTC.

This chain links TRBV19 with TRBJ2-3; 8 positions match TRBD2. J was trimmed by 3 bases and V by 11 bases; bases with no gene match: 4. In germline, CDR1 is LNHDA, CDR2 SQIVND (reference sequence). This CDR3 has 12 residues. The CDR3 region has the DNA TGTGCCTCCGGGAGGGAGACAGATACGCAGTATTTT. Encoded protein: CASGRETDTQYF.